Included here is one T cell receptor (beta chain) sequence, with context. This clonotype occurred a few times. Its recognized antigen is unknown. One base away there is no much larger clone; base qualities are not given. The sample belongs to a study of T cells generated in artificial thymic organoids listed by TCRdb under 2017. Study-level background: The study compared the TCR alpha and beta CDR3 repertoires of CD8 single positive T cells derived from in vitro artificial thymic organoids against those of naive CD8 T cells from thymus and peripheral blood. The repertoire sequencing data shown were described as representative of three independent experiments.

Healthy adult donors provided the non-mobilized peripheral blood. Enrichment of primary CD8+ T cells was performed with magnetic beads using the Miltenyi CD8+ T cell Isolation Kit. Blood naive CD8 T cells were FACS sorted as CD3+TCRalphabeta+CD8+CD45RO-CCR7+ before RNA extraction. For each sample, total RNA was purified from about 40,000 to 200,000 sorted cells using the RNeasy Micro kit, and RNA quality was checked on an Agilent RNA 6000 Nano chip. TCRalpha and TCRbeta libraries were amplified in separate semi-nested PCR reactions using Advantage 2 and reverse primers located in the TRAC or TRBC constant regions. The amount of total RNA used for first-strand cDNA synthesis ranged from about 3 to 500 ng. TCR cDNA libraries were generated by 5'-RACE using the SMARTer PCR cDNA Synthesis kit, with a poly-dT primer for first-strand synthesis. Semi-nested constant-region reverse primers carried 5-nucleotide sample-specific barcodes, and products were cleaned with the Zymo DNA Clean and Concentrator-5 kit. As many as ten barcoded samples were combined into a pool, ligated to Illumina adaptors, and sequenced on an Illumina MiSeq as 2 x 150 bp paired-end reads. In the original analysis: After demultiplexing, reads were aligned with BLAT to a custom library containing all human TRAV, TRAJ, TRBV, TRBD and TRBJ combinations from IMGT. The best BLAT hits were picked using pslCDnaFilter (-maxAligns=1, -ignoreIntrons), and custom Perl scripts were used to calculate clonotype frequencies. The raw public data were reprocessed by TCRdb itself: fastp quality trimming at Q25, MiXCR clonotype calling, in-frame beta chains only. Each record represents a unique CDR3 protein, reported with the most common genes and DNA among its rows. TCRdb's processing, not the authors' own work, is the source of the V and J calls. Recorded for this sample are several thousand distinct CDR3 sequences; under 40% of them occurred a single time. The ten largest clones take up roughly 2.3% of the sample.

The CDR3 sequence holds 14 residues, the cysteine and phenylalanine included. Of all the DNA, just the CDR3 is kept, 42 bases in frame from base 1. CDR1 and CDR2 are read off the germline V gene (reference sequence) as SSHAT and FNYEAQ. V loses 4 bases at its end and J loses 6 bases; junction bases beyond the gene matches: 5. Points the paper makes about the study in general: CD8 single positive T cells derived from organoids showed physiological TCR clonotype diversity comparable to the diversity seen in thymic and blood naive CD8 T cells.

The rearranged segments are TRBV7-7 and TRBJ2-2; 7 central nucleotides agree with TRBD1. Sequencing was carried out using naive CD8+ T cells from blood. In light of the paper, this sample's cell subset or site label describes: CD3+TCRalphabeta+CD8SP T cells; for blood, CD45RO-CCR7+ naive CD8+ T cells. The receptor was derived from a human donor who gave cord blood stem cells for thymic organoid culture, a cardiac surgery patient who gave postnatal thymus, or a blood donor (not recorded which). CDR3 region: CASSSDRESGELFF. The nucleotides are TGTGCCAGCAGCTCAGACAGGGAGTCCGGGGAGCTGTTTTTT.